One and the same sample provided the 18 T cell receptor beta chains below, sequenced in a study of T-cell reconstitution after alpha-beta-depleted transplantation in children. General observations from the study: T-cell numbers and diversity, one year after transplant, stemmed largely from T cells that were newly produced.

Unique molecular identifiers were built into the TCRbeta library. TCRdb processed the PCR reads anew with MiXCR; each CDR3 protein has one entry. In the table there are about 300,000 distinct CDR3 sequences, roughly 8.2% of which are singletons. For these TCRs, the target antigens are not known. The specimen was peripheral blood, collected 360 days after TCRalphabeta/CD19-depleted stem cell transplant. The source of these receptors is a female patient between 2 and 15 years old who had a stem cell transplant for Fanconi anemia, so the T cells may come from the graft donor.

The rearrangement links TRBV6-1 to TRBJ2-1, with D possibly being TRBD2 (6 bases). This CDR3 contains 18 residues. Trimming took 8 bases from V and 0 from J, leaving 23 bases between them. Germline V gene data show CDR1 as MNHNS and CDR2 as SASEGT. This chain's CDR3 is CASPPGGGALLSYNEQFF. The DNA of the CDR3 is TGTGCCAGCCCCCCCGGTGGAGGGGCGCTTCTCTCCTACAATGAGCAGTTCTTC.

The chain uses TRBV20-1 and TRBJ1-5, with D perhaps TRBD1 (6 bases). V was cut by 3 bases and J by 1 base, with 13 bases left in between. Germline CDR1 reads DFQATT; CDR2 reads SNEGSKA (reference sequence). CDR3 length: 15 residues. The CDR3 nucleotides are TGCAGTGCTAGGGATCAGGGGTTCAGCAATCAGCCCCAGCATTTT. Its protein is CSARDQGFSNQPQHF.

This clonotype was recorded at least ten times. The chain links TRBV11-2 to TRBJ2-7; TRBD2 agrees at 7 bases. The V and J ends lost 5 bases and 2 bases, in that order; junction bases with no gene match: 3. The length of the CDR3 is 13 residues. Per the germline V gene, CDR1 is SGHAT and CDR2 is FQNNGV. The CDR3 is CASSPGTTYEQYV. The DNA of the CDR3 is TGTGCCAGCAGCCCTGGGACTACCTACGAGCAGTACGTC.

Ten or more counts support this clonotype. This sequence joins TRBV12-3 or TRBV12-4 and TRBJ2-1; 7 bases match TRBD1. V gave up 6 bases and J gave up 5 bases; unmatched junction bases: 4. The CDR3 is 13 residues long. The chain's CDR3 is CASRPDRDNEQFF. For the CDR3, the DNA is TGTGCCAGCAGACCTGACAGGGACAATGAGCAGTTCTTC.

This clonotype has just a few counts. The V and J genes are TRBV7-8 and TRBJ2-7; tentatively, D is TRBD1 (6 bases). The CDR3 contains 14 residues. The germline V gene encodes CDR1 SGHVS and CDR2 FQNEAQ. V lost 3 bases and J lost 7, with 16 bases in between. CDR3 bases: TGTGCCAGCAGCTTTACGCAGGGGTCGGGTGAGCAGTACTTC. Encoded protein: CASSFTQGSGEQYF.

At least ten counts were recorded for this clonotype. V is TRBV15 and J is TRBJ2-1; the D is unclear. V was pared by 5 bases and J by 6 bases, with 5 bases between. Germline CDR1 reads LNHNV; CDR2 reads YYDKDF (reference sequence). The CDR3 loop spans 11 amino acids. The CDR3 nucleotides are TGTGCCACCAGCGCTTTCAATGAGCAGTTCTTC. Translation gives CATSAFNEQFF. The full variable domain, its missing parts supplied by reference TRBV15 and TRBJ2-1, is DAMVIQNPRYQVTQFGKPVTLSCSQTLNHNVMYWYQQKSSQAPKLLFHYYDKDFNNEADTPDNFQSRRPNTSFCFLDIRSPGLGDTAMYLCATSAFNEQFFGPGTRLTVL.

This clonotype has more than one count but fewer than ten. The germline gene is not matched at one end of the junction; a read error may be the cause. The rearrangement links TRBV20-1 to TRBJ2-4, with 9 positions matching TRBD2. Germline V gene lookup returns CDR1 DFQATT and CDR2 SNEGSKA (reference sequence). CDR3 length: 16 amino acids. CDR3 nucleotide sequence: TGCTGTGCTAGAATACTCAGGGGACTAGCATCGAACATTCAGTACTTC. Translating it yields CCARILRGLASNIQYF.

This CDR3 reads CASSFLGAADTQYF. The CDR3 region has the DNA TGTGCCAGCAGCTTCTTAGGGGCTGCAGATACGCAGTATTTT. The genes are TRBV5-5 and TRBJ2-3; D may be TRBD1 (5 bases). The CDR3 has 14 amino acids. Germline CDR1 SGHKS, CDR2 YYEKEE (reference sequence). Trimming pared 2 bases from V and 4 bases from J, leaving 11 bases between.

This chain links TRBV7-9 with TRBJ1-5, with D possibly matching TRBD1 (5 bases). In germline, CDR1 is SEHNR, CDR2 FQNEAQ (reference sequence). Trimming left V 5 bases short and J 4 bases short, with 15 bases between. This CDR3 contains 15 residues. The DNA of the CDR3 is TGTGCCAGCAGCGCCGGAGGGGATACAAATCAGCCCCAGCATTTT. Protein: CASSAGGDTNQPQHF.

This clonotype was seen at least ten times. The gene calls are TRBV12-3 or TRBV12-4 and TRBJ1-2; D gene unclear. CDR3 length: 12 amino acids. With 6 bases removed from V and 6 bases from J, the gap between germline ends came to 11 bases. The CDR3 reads CASSLNRNGYTF. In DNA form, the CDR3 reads TGTGCCAGCAGCCTCAACAGAAATGGCTACACCTTC.

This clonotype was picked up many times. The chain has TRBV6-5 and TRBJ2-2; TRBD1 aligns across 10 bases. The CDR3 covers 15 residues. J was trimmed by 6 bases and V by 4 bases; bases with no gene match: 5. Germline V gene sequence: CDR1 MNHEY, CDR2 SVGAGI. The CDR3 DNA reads TGTGCCAGCAGTTTATCAGGACAGGGGGCCGGGGAGCTGTTTTTT. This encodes CASSLSGQGAGELFF.

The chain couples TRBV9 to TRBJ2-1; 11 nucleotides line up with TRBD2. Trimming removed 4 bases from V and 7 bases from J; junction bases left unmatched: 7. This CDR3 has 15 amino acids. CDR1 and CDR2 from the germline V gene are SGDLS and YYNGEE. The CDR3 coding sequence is TGTGCCAGCAGCCCGGTAGCGGGGGGGCTTAATGAGCAGTTCTTC. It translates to CASSPVAGGLNEQFF.

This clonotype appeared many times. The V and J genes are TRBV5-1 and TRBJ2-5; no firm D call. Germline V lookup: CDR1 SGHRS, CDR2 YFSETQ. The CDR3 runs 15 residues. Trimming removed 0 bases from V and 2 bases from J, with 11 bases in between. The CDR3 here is CASSLETTEQETQYF. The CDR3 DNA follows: TGCGCCAGCAGCTTGGAAACGACGGAACAAGAGACCCAGTACTTC.

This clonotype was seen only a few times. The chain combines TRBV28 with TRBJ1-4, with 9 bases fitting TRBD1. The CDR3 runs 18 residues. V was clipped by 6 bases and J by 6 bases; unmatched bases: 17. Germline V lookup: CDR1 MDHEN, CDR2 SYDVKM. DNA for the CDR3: TGTGCCAGCAGGCGTCCCGGGACAGGGCCAGGGGCCCATGAAAAACTGTTTTTT. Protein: CASRRPGTGPGAHEKLFF.

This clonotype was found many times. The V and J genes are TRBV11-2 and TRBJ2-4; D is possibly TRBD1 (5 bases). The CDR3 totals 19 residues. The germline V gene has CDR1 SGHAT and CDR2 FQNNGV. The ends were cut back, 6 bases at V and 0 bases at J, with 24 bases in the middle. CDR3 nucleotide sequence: TGTGCCAGCAGTTTATCTTTAGGGCAAGGGGTAGTAGCCAAAAACATTCAGTACTTC. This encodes CASSLSLGQGVVAKNIQYF.

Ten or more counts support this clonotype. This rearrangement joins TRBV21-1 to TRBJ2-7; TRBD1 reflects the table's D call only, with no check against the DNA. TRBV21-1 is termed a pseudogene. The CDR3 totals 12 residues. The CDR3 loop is CASSKDRAKQYF. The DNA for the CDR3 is TGTGCCAGCAGCAAAGACCGGGCCAAGCAGTACTTC.

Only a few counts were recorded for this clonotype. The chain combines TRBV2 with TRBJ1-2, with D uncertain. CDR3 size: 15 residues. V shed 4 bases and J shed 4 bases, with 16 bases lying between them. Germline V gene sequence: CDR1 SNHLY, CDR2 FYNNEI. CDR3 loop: CASSVEDRGSYGYTF. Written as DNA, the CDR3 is TGTGCCAGCAGTGTAGAGGATCGAGGCTCCTATGGCTACACCTTC.

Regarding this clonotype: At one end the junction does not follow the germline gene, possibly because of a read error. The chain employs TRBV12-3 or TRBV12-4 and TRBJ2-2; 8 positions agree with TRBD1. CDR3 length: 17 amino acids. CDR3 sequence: CASRIQGQGRGTRELFF. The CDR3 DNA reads TGTGCCAGCAGAATTCAAGGACAGGGACGTGGCACCCGGGAGCTGTTTTTT.